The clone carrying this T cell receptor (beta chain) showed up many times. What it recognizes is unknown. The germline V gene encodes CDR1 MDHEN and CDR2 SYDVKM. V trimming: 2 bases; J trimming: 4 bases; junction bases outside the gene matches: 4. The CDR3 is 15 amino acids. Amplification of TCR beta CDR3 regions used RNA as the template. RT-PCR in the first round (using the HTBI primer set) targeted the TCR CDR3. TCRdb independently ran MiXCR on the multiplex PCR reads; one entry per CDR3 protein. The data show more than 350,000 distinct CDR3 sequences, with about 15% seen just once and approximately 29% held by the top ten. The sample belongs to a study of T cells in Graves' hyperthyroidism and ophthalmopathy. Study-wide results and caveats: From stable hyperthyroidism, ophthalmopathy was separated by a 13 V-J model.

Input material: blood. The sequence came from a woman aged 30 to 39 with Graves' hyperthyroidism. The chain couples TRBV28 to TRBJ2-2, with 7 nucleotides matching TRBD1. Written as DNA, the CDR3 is TGTGCCAGCAGTTTAGTCGGGACAGCCACCGGGGAGCTGTTTTTT. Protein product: CASSLVGTATGELFF.